This T cell receptor (beta chain) was captured by sequencing in a study of T cell changes during pregnancy in multiple sclerosis. Some clones are missing from TCRdb's copy, which holds only in-frame ones; the method was immunoSEQ multiplex PCR. This sample has under 45,000 clones, with 88% found just once. The CDR3 is made up of 13 amino acids. Germline CDR1 and CDR2: SGHRS and YFSETQ. Trimming removed 0 bases from V and 8 bases from J, with 10 bases in between. The specimen comprised CD4+ T cells from peripheral blood mononuclear cells, sampled in the second trimester of pregnancy. The source of this sequence is a female donor with multiple sclerosis, enrolled in a pregnancy study. The chain employs TRBV5-1 and TRBJ2-3, with D possibly TRBD2 on 6 matching bases. DNA of the CDR3: TGCGCCAGCAGCTTGGGGGGGAGGCCTACGCAGTATTTT. It specifies CASSLGGRPTQYF.